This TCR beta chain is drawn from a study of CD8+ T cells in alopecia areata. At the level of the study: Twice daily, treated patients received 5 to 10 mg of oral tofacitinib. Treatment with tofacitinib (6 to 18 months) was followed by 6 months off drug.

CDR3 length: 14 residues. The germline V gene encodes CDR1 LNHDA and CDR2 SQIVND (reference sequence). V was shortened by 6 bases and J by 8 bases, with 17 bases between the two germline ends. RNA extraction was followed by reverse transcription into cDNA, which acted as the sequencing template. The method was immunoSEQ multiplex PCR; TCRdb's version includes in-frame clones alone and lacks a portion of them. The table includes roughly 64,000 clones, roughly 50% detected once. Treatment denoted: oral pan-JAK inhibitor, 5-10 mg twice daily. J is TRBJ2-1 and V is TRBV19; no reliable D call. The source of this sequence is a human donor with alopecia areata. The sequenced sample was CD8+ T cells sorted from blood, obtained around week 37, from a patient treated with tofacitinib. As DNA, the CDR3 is TGTGCCAGTAGAGTGGCCTTCCGGATTGATGAGCAGTTCTTC. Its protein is CASRVAFRIDEQFF.